The rows below give T cell receptor beta chains drawn from one sample of a study of blood T cell repertoires in COVID-19. This table comes from immunoSEQ multiplex PCR, and its TCRdb copy is limited to in-frame clones, with some not included. The data show about 220,000 clones, about 85% seen once. Sequencing input: peripheral blood. Every receptor here comes from a man between 50 and 59 years old who had recovered from COVID-19. Both conserved end residues are part of each CDR3. D genes are given only for firm matches. Part of the rows lack a size; the others show once, few, many or a class for expanded clones.

clone_size: NA; d_call: NA; j_call: TRBJ1-2; v_call: TRBV19; cdr3_nt: TGTGCCAGTACCCGAACCAACGGGCTTGCGGGTGGCTACACCTTC; cdr3_aa: CASTRTNGLAGGYTF
clone_size: NA; d_call: NA; j_call: TRBJ2-5; v_call: TRBV19; cdr3_nt: TGTGCCAGTACCCAGAATCCCGTGATCGGGGAGACCCAGTACTTC; cdr3_aa: CASTQNPVIGETQYF
clone_size: few; d_call: TRBD2; j_call: TRBJ2-1; v_call: TRBV6-5; cdr3_nt: TGTGCCAGCAGTTTAGGGCGGGAGGAGTTCTTC; cdr3_aa: CASSLGREEFF
clone_size: NA; d_call: NA; j_call: TRBJ2-1; v_call: TRBV28; cdr3_nt: TGTGCCAGCAGTCCAAGAAATTTAGGGGTCCCGTTCTTC; cdr3_aa: CASSPRNLGVPFF
clone_size: NA; d_call: TRBD1; j_call: TRBJ2-1; v_call: TRBV19; cdr3_nt: TGTGCCAGTAAACGACAGGGTACGTCCTCCTACAATGAGCAGTTCTTC; cdr3_aa: CASKRQGTSSYNEQFF
clone_size: NA; d_call: TRBD2; j_call: TRBJ2-1; v_call: TRBV6-6; cdr3_nt: TGTGCCAGCAGTTACGGGGTAGCGGGAGCAAATGAGCAGTTCTTC; cdr3_aa: CASSYGVAGANEQFF
clone_size: NA; d_call: NA; j_call: TRBJ2-6; v_call: TRBV30; cdr3_nt: TGTGCCTGGAGTCGGCAGGGAATCGATTCTGGGGCCAACGTCCTGACTTTC; cdr3_aa: CAWSRQGIDSGANVLTF
clone_size: NA; d_call: NA; j_call: TRBJ1-5; v_call: TRBV28; cdr3_nt: TGTGCCAGCAGTTTTCACAGTAACCCCAGCAATCAGCCCCAGCATTTT; cdr3_aa: CASSFHSNPSNQPQHF
clone_size: NA; d_call: NA; j_call: TRBJ2-3; v_call: TRBV2; cdr3_nt: TGTGCCAGCAGGAGCGGCGAGGCTAGCACAGATACGCAGTATTTT; cdr3_aa: CASRSGEASTDTQYF
clone_size: NA; d_call: NA; j_call: TRBJ1-1; v_call: TRBV30; cdr3_nt: TGTGCCTGCGCCATAAACTGGGGCGCTGAAGCTTTCTTT; cdr3_aa: CACAINWGAEAFF
clone_size: NA; d_call: TRBD1; j_call: TRBJ1-3; v_call: TRBV7-2; cdr3_nt: TGTGCCAGCAGCTTAGTCCGGGGACAGGGGGGAAACACCATATATTTT; cdr3_aa: CASSLVRGQGGNTIYF
clone_size: NA; d_call: TRBD1; j_call: TRBJ2-5; v_call: TRBV4-2; cdr3_nt: TGTGCCAGCAGCCAAGGGGACAGGGACCAAGAGACCCAGTACTTC; cdr3_aa: CASSQGDRDQETQYF
clone_size: NA; d_call: TRBD2; j_call: TRBJ2-7; v_call: TRBV27; cdr3_nt: TGTGCCAGCAGCCATAGCGGGAGTGAGGACGAGCAGTACTTC; cdr3_aa: CASSHSGSEDEQYF
clone_size: NA; d_call: TRBD2; j_call: TRBJ2-2; v_call: TRBV5-4; cdr3_nt: TGTGCCAGCAGCTCCTGGACTAGCGGGGCGAACACCGGGGAGCTGTTTTTT; cdr3_aa: CASSSWTSGANTGELFF
clone_size: once; d_call: TRBD2; j_call: TRBJ2-5; v_call: TRBV9; cdr3_nt: TGTGCCAGCAGCGTCGGACTAGCGGGAGTGGAGGAGACCCAGTACTTC; cdr3_aa: CASSVGLAGVEETQYF
clone_size: NA; d_call: NA; j_call: TRBJ2-7; v_call: TRBV6-5; cdr3_nt: TGTGCCAGCAGTTACTTCCCCGCGAGTGGCGAGCAGTACTTC; cdr3_aa: CASSYFPASGEQYF
clone_size: NA; d_call: NA; j_call: TRBJ1-5; v_call: TRBV30; cdr3_nt: TGTGCCTGGAGCGAGAGTATTAGCAATCAGCCCCAGCATTTT; cdr3_aa: CAWSESISNQPQHF
clone_size: NA; d_call: NA; j_call: TRBJ2-3; v_call: TRBV7-7; cdr3_nt: TGTGCCAGCAGCTTAGGGGGAGTAACAGATACGCAGTATTTT; cdr3_aa: CASSLGGVTDTQYF
clone_size: NA; d_call: NA; j_call: TRBJ1-5; v_call: TRBV28; cdr3_nt: TGTGCCAGCAGTCAGGGAAGTCAGCCCCAGCATTTT; cdr3_aa: CASSQGSQPQHF
clone_size: NA; d_call: NA; j_call: TRBJ1-2; v_call: TRBV5-1; cdr3_nt: TGCGCCAGCAGCTTGTCTCCCTTTAGCGGGGGGAAGGGGACTAACTATGGCTACACCTTC; cdr3_aa: CASSLSPFSGGKGTNYGYTF
clone_size: few; d_call: NA; j_call: TRBJ1-5; v_call: TRBV28; cdr3_nt: TGTGCCAGCAGTACGTTACAGGACCCAAGGAGGCCCCAGCATTTT; cdr3_aa: CASSTLQDPRRPQHF
clone_size: NA; d_call: NA; j_call: TRBJ2-5; v_call: TRBV5-6; cdr3_nt: TGTGCCAGCAGCTCCTTCGGGGGAGCCAGAAAGACCCAGTACTTC; cdr3_aa: CASSSFGGARKTQYF
clone_size: once; d_call: TRBD1; j_call: TRBJ2-3; v_call: TRBV7-2; cdr3_nt: TGTGCCAGCAGCTTCGGGACAGGGGGCCGCACAGATACGCAGTATTTT; cdr3_aa: CASSFGTGGRTDTQYF
clone_size: NA; d_call: NA; j_call: TRBJ1-4; v_call: TRBV28; cdr3_nt: TGTGCCAGCAGTATAACCGGGAAAGGTGAAAAACTGTTTTTT; cdr3_aa: CASSITGKGEKLFF
clone_size: NA; d_call: NA; j_call: TRBJ1-1; v_call: TRBV12-3/TRBV12-4; cdr3_nt: TGTGCCAGCAGTGCACGTTTGAGTGCTGAAGCTTTCTTT; cdr3_aa: CASSARLSAEAFF
clone_size: NA; d_call: NA; j_call: TRBJ1-5; v_call: TRBV19; cdr3_nt: TGTGCCAGTAGTATCAGTTCTGCCTTTAGTGAGGCACGGCCCCAGCATTTT; cdr3_aa: CASSISSAFSEARPQHF
clone_size: NA; d_call: TRBD1; j_call: TRBJ2-7; v_call: TRBV10-3; cdr3_nt: TGTGCCATCAGTGGGGACAGCTACGAGCAGTACTTC; cdr3_aa: CAISGDSYEQYF
clone_size: NA; d_call: NA; j_call: TRBJ2-2; v_call: TRBV7-2; cdr3_nt: TGTGCCAGCAGCTCGCAGGCCCCAGGGTACACCGGGGAGCTGTTTTTT; cdr3_aa: CASSSQAPGYTGELFF
clone_size: NA; d_call: NA; j_call: TRBJ2-4; v_call: TRBV19; cdr3_nt: TGTGCCAGTAGCGAGCTAGGAGGCAAAAACATTCAGTACTTC; cdr3_aa: CASSELGGKNIQYF
clone_size: NA; d_call: NA; j_call: TRBJ2-4; v_call: TRBV28; cdr3_nt: TGTGCCAGCAGGGAGCAGCTAGCCAAAAACATTCAGTACTTC; cdr3_aa: CASREQLAKNIQYF
clone_size: NA; d_call: NA; j_call: TRBJ1-2; v_call: TRBV6-5; cdr3_nt: TGTGCCAGCAGTACCTCCACCACAGGGTTCTATGGCTACACCTTC; cdr3_aa: CASSTSTTGFYGYTF
clone_size: few; d_call: NA; j_call: TRBJ2-3; v_call: TRBV7-2; cdr3_nt: TGTGCCAGCAGCCCTCCCTCAGATACGCAGTATTTT; cdr3_aa: CASSPPSDTQYF
clone_size: NA; d_call: NA; j_call: TRBJ1-1; v_call: TRBV18; cdr3_nt: TGTGCCAGCTCACCACGTATTGCAGGGTATACTGAAGCTTTCTTT; cdr3_aa: CASSPRIAGYTEAFF
clone_size: few; d_call: TRBD1; j_call: TRBJ1-5; v_call: TRBV27; cdr3_nt: TGTGCCAGCAGTTTAGGGACAGGGAGCAATCAGCCCCAGCATTTT; cdr3_aa: CASSLGTGSNQPQHF
clone_size: NA; d_call: NA; j_call: TRBJ2-2; v_call: TRBV2; cdr3_nt: TGTGCCAGCATTGGAGATTTCGCGAACACCGGGGAGCTGTTTTTT; cdr3_aa: CASIGDFANTGELFF
clone_size: NA; d_call: NA; j_call: TRBJ1-1; v_call: TRBV2; cdr3_nt: TGTGCCAGCAGAGTGCAAAACATGAACACTGAAGCTTTCTTT; cdr3_aa: CASRVQNMNTEAFF
clone_size: NA; d_call: NA; j_call: TRBJ1-1; v_call: TRBV10-3; cdr3_nt: TGTGCCATCAGTGAGTTGGCAGGGAAAACTGAAGCTTTCTTT; cdr3_aa: CAISELAGKTEAFF
clone_size: NA; d_call: NA; j_call: TRBJ2-1; v_call: TRBV19; cdr3_nt: TGTGCCAGTAAAGAAGGAGGGCCCTACAATGAGCAGTTCTTC; cdr3_aa: CASKEGGPYNEQFF
clone_size: NA; d_call: NA; j_call: TRBJ2-7; v_call: TRBV28; cdr3_nt: TGTGCCAGCAGGGTGGGCTCCCGAACTTACGAGCAGTACTTC; cdr3_aa: CASRVGSRTYEQYF
clone_size: NA; d_call: TRBD1; j_call: TRBJ1-2; v_call: TRBV6-5; cdr3_nt: TGTGCCAGCAGTTGGACAGGGGGCGCTGGCTACACCTTC; cdr3_aa: CASSWTGGAGYTF
clone_size: NA; d_call: NA; j_call: TRBJ1-6; v_call: TRBV7-8; cdr3_nt: TGTGCCAGCAGCTTAGCTACAGGGATCGGGAATTCACCCCTCCACTTT; cdr3_aa: CASSLATGIGNSPLHF
clone_size: NA; d_call: NA; j_call: TRBJ1-2; v_call: TRBV13; cdr3_nt: TGTGCCAGCAGCAGTAACTATGGCTACATCTTC; cdr3_aa: CASSSNYGYIF
clone_size: NA; d_call: TRBD2; j_call: TRBJ2-1; v_call: TRBV5-4; cdr3_nt: TGTGCCAGCAGGGATGGACTAGCGGTACCCTCCTACAATGAGCAGTTCTTC; cdr3_aa: CASRDGLAVPSYNEQFF
clone_size: NA; d_call: TRBD1; j_call: TRBJ2-6; v_call: TRBV6-5; cdr3_nt: TGTGCCAGCAGTAACGACAGGGCAGGGGCCAACGTCCTGACTTTC; cdr3_aa: CASSNDRAGANVLTF
clone_size: NA; d_call: NA; j_call: TRBJ1-1; v_call: TRBV10-3; cdr3_nt: TGTGCCATCAGTGGACAGAACACTGAAGCTTTCTTT; cdr3_aa: CAISGQNTEAFF
clone_size: NA; d_call: NA; j_call: TRBJ2-1; v_call: TRBV10-1; cdr3_nt: TGCGCCAGCAGTGGGGGTAGGGGTAGCCATGAGCAGTTCTTC; cdr3_aa: CASSGGRGSHEQFF
clone_size: NA; d_call: TRBD2; j_call: TRBJ2-7; v_call: TRBV3-1/TRBV3-2; cdr3_nt: TGTGCCAGCAGCCCCGCCCCCCTAGCGGGAGGGAATACCGAGCAGTACTTC; cdr3_aa: CASSPAPLAGGNTEQYF